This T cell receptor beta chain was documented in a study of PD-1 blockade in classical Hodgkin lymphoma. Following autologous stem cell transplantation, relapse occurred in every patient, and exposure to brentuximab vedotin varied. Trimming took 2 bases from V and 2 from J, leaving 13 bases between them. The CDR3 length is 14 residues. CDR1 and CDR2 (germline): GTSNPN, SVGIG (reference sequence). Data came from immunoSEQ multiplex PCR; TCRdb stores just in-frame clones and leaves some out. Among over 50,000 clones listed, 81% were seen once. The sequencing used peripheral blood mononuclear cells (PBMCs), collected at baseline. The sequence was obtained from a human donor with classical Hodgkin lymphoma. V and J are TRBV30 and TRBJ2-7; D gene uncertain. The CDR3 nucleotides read TGTGCCTGGAGTCCCGGTCTTACGACCTACGAGCAGTACTTC. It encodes CAWSPGLTTYEQYF.